The 7 T cell receptor beta chains in this list originate from one sample, sequenced in a study of T cells in Graves' hyperthyroidism and ophthalmopathy. TCR beta CDR3 regions were amplified from RNA. The HTBI primer set was used in a first-round RT-PCR of the TCR CDR3. MiXCR, run by TCRdb on the multiplex PCR reads, gives a single entry per CDR3 protein. The sample has about 98,000 distinct CDR3 sequences; roughly 40% are singletons. The sample consisted of peripheral blood or thyroid tissue (not recorded which). Receptors originate from a woman aged 30 to 39 with Graves' hyperthyroidism.

This clonotype was seen ten or more times. This chain connects TRBV27 to TRBJ1-2; D is uncertain. CDR1 MNHEY and CDR2 SMNVEV come from the germline V gene (reference sequence). The V gene lost 6 bases and the J gene lost 3 bases, with 8 bases spanning the gap. This CDR3 is built from 12 residues. This CDR3 is CASRKEDYGYTF. For the CDR3, the DNA is TGTGCCAGCAGGAAAGAAGACTATGGCTACACCTTC.

The V and J genes are TRBV2 and TRBJ2-3, with 9 bases that match TRBD2. Germline values: CDR1 SNHLY, CDR2 FYNNEI. The CDR3 is 13 amino acids. V dropped 8 bases and J dropped 2; count of bases not matched to a gene: 2. In DNA, the CDR3 is TGTGCCAGCCGACTAGCGGCCACAGATACGCAGTATTTT. Translation gives CASRLAATDTQYF.

With respect to this clonotype: A read error may account for a junction end that differs from germline. J is TRBJ2-2 and V is TRBV5-1; 8 bases are shared with TRBD1. This CDR3 has 15 residues. Per germline, CDR1 SGHRS and CDR2 YFSETQ. The CDR3 nucleotides are TGCGCCAGCAGCTACGACAGGGGTGGGGCCGGGGAGCCGTTTTTT. Protein sequence: CASSYDRGGAGEPFF.

This sequence joins TRBV10-3 and TRBJ2-5; no definite D call. Germline CDR1 is ENHRY and CDR2 is SYGVKD. V was pared by 7 bases and J by 5 bases, with 14 bases between. The CDR3 is 13 residues long. The CDR3 here is CAITEFVDETQYF. In DNA form, the CDR3 reads TGTGCCATCACTGAATTTGTTGATGAGACCCAGTACTTC.

There are many counts of this clonotype. The genes are TRBV3-1 and TRBJ1-5; TRBD1 might be the D (5 bases). CDR1 and CDR2 from the germline V gene are LGHDT and YNNKEL (reference sequence). This CDR3 region has 13 residues. The V gene lost 5 bases and the J gene lost 7 bases, with 12 bases spanning the gap. The CDR3 spells CASSLKGNQPQHF. The DNA of the CDR3 is TGTGCCAGCAGCTTGAAGGGGAACCAGCCCCAGCATTTT.

This clonotype appeared many times. CDR3 residues: CASSPGQGMGNTIYF. CDR3 bases: TGTGCCAGCAGCCCGGGACAGGGGATGGGAAACACCATATATTTT. V is TRBV12-3 or TRBV12-4 and J is TRBJ1-3, with 10 positions matching TRBD1. The CDR3 length is 15 residues. V was clipped by 6 bases and J by 4 bases; unmatched bases: 6.

This chain connects TRBV29-1 to TRBJ2-5, with 12 bases matching TRBD2. CDR1 is SQVTM, CDR2 ANQGSEA, per germline. The CDR3 loop spans 18 amino acids. With V trimmed by 5 bases and J by 1 base, 14 bases remained unmatched. Written as DNA, the CDR3 is TGCAGCGTTCCGAGGGGTATGGCTAGCGGGAGGGCCCAAGAGACCCAGTACTTC. It is translated as CSVPRGMASGRAQETQYF.